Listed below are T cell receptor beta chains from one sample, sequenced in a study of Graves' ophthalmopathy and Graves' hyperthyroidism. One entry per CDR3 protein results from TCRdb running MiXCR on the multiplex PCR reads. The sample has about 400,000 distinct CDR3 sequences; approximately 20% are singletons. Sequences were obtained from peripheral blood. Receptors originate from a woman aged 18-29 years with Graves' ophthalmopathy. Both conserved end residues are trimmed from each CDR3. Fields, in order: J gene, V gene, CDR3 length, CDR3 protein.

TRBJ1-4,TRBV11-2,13,ASSGRGQANEKLF
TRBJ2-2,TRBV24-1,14,ATSDSGTLDTGELF
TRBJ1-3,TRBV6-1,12,ASSLSMGGNTIY
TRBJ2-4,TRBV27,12,ASRTTGGTNIQY
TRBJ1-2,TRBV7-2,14,ASSSPHRDVSYGYT
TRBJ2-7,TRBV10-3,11,AISEVTGDEQY
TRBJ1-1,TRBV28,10,ASSLSDTEAF
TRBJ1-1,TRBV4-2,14,ASSQEGGRGTTEAF
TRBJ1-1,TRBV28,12,ASSPLDRSTEAF
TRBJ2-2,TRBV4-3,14,ASSRSTVGVTGELF
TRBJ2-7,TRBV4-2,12,ASSQDQGTYEQY
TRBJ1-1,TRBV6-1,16,ASSEALPTGDRFAEAF
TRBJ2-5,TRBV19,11,ASRPGQQETQY
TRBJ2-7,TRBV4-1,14,ASSQARTSDSYEQY
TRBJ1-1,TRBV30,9,AVQGLTEAF
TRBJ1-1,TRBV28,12,ASSSAGTGREAF
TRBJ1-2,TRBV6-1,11,ASTISGVYGYT